One TCR beta chain is described in this entry. Its antigen target is currently unknown. No base quality values were provided; no much bigger clone lies one nucleotide off. The donors were healthy, HIV-negative adults with no recently reported acute infections or vaccinations. Only Caucasian adults living in Nashville, Tennessee, USA were represented among the donors. CD4+ T cells were enriched by magnetic negative selection, after which naive cells were positively selected on CD45RA and the negative fraction was taken as the memory subset. After blood collection by leukapheresis, PBMCs were isolated using Ficoll-Histopaque density gradient centrifugation and then cryopreserved in the vapor phase of liquid nitrogen. Analytical flow cytometry was used to check the purity and quantity of each magnetically sorted T cell population. Each sorted fraction had its genomic DNA isolated and then quantified by UV absorbance on a Nanodrop 2000c.

Using the deep immunoSEQ assay, multiplex PCR amplified TCR CDR3 regions from genomic DNA. Genomic DNA extracted from each cell subset was distributed evenly over all wells of several immunoSEQ 96-well plates, and each plate served as one replicate. For sorted subsets, approximately 190 ng genomic DNA, equal to tens of thousands of T cell genomes, was loaded into each replicate PCR. Purified libraries were measured with a Qubit 3.0 fluorometer, size-checked on a Bioanalyzer 2100, and measured again with the KAPA Library Quantification kit. Every immunoSEQ 96-well plate was sequenced on a separate single-read 150-cycle Illumina NextSeq 550 flow cell. Per the source publication's procedure: The immunoSEQ output contained only junctional sequences without quality scores, so filtering could not match that applied to full-length reads. Sequences were annotated with PyIR, a Python wrapper for IgBLAST v1.9, using IMGT germline references to assign V/J genes and CDR3. Reads with weak V/J assignments (E-value above 1e-6), missing CDR3, stop codons, out-of-frame junctions, or ambiguous translated residues were removed. V3J clonotypes were defined by identical inferred V gene, J gene, and CDR3 amino acid sequence. Percentage overlap between repertoires was calculated by dividing the number of shared unique clonotypes by the size of the smaller repertoire. RTK rarefaction, the Chao1 estimator, and Recon v2.1 estimates of unobserved clonotypes were used to assess repertoire richness. Generation probabilities were computed with OLGA for all TCRbeta clonotypes obtained by the gDNA method from several donors. TCRdb obtained this table from immuneACCESS and retained in-frame rearrangements with V and J assigned. These tables miss some clones; where compared with another copy, unresolved V genes account for less than half of the shortfall, and the remainder is unexplained. For V, J and clone size, that table is used; D and trimming come from the DNA. The table for this sample lists about 2.3 million clones; around 92% of them were counted only once. The ten largest make up about 0.36% of the sample.

The sample comes from a study of shared clonotypes between healthy human individuals (dated by TCRdb to the early 2020s). Context from the whole study: The cohort comprised a couple of women and a few men aged 18 to 49 years. For each donor, CD4 naive and CD4 memory were each given three plates, CD8 naive was given two plates, and CD8 memory was given one plate. The study deeply sequenced blood TCR repertoires of five healthy adults to estimate repertoire size and the extent of clonotype sharing between individuals. To increase sequencing depth and limit assay-specific biases, different laboratories used diverse techniques to prepare libraries and sequence TCR repertoires. Each donor's leukapheresis produced roughly between roughly 0.85 and 10 billion PBMCs.

The full study reports these points: Sharing across four donors was observed for approximately 5% of naive CD4, over 3% of naive CD8, about 2.3% of memory CD4, and over 0.3% of memory CD8 clonotypes. Sampling was restricted to blood, and TCR repertoires in tissues likely differ from the TCR repertoires found in blood. Larger estimated clonotype richness was generally found for naive subsets than for memory subsets. Based on pairwise subsampling, the degree of clonotype sharing among donors was expected to be affected by sequencing depth. Even with the large sequencing depth, rarefaction of the sorted-subset datasets indicated that sequencing was incomplete. The genetic and exposure-history diversity represented was limited by the small number of donors. Compared with non-shared clonotypes, clonotypes shared by all four sorted-subset donors had higher generation probabilities.

Spanning cysteine to phenylalanine, the CDR3 consists of 15 amino acids. Only CDR3 DNA remains: 45 bases, in frame from the first base. V and J are truncated by 5 bases and 4 bases respectively, leaving an intervening sequence of 17 bases. Based on the germline V gene, the CDR1 and CDR2 sequences are MNHEY and SVGAGI. Material: naive CD4+ T cells from PBMCs. The sample's cell subset or site label is to be understood as: CD45RA+ positively selected. The TCR was taken from a man aged 18 to 30 in good health. Some clones in this sample may be carry-over from other donors' samples. The V gene is TRBV6-5 and the J gene is TRBJ1-1; TRBD1 might be the D gene, on 6 matching bases. The CDR3 is CASSRRGSSGTEAFF. The DNA sequence is given as TGTGCCAGCAGTCGCAGGGGCTCTTCGGGCACTGAAGCTTTCTTT.